Sequencing of this T cell receptor (beta chain) was carried out in a study of neurological immune-mediated disorders. Individuals who volunteered at a blood bank located in Maryland, USA, made up the group of healthy controls. PBMCs numbering 2 million and stored at -80 C yielded the unsorted libraries. cDNA was made by 5'RACE with 10-nucleotide random UMIs. MiXCR, run by TCRdb on the 5' RACE reads, gives a single entry per CDR3 protein. The sample has approximately 77,000 distinct CDR3 sequences, about 9% seen once; the top ten hold about 1.7%. The CDR3 is made up of 16 amino acids. The clonotype was recovered from a man over 45 in good health. Sequencing was performed on PBMCs. The gene calls are TRBV12-2 and TRBJ1-4. TRBV12-2 is a pseudogene. CDR3 sequence reads: CASRCNFREDNEKLFF. CDR3 coding DNA: TGTGCAAGTCGTTGTAATTTCAGAGAGGACAATGAAAAACTGTTTTTT.